This T cell receptor (beta chain) was recovered during a study of tumor-infiltrating lymphocytes in localized non-small cell lung cancer. About the research overall: Each patient gave resected tumor and non-adjacent uninvolved lung tissue.

Some clones are missing from TCRdb's copy, which holds only in-frame ones; the method was immunoSEQ multiplex PCR. Among around 15,000 clones, 80% were seen once, and the ten largest hold approximately 10%. Of note for this clone: Its antigen remains unidentified.

Study findings and constraints: TCRbeta sequencing showed higher T cell infiltration in tumors than uninvolved lung. Not all patients were TCR sequenced, owing to tissue quantity. T-cell fraction did not differ between immunotypes IM1 and IM2.

The CDR3 spans 16 residues. The ends were cut back, 5 bases at V and 2 bases at J, with 19 bases in the middle. Germline assignment: CDR1 SEHNR and CDR2 FQNEAQ (reference sequence). The specimen was uninvolved lung tissue not adjacent to the tumor. The chain links TRBV7-9 to TRBJ2-7; D possibly corresponds to TRBD1 (6 bases). The receptor was isolated from a human donor with non-small cell lung cancer. CDR3 region: CASSLTGSSSPYEQYF. CDR3 nucleotide sequence: TGTGCCAGCAGCCTAACAGGGTCTTCGTCTCCCTACGAGCAGTACTTC.